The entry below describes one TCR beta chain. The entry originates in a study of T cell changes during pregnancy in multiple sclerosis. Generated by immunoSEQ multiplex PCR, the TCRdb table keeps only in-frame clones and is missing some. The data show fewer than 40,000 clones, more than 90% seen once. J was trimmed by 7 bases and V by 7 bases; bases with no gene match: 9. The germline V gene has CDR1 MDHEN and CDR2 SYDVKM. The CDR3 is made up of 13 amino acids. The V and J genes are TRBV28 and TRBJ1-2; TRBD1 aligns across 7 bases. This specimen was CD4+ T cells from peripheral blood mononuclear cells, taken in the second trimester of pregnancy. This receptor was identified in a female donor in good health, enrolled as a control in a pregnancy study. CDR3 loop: CASIATGELGYTF. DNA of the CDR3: TGTGCCAGCATCGCCACAGGGGAACTTGGCTACACCTTC.